This TCR beta chain stems from a study of blood T cell repertoires in COVID-19. Overall study: Sources were T cells, B-cell-depleted T cells, or PBMCs; the material itself was cDNA or gDNA.

The table came from immunoSEQ multiplex PCR; TCRdb's copy has only in-frame clones and leaves some out. In the table there are approximately 310,000 clones, 80% to 90% of which are singletons. This TCR was sampled from a man aged 30-40 years who had recovered from COVID-19. Sequenced material: PBMCs or T cells enriched from blood (not recorded which).

The CDR3 loop reads CASSFSTGSGYTF. In DNA form, the CDR3 reads TGTGCCAGCAGCTTCTCAACAGGGTCCGGCTACACCTTC. This sequence joins TRBV7-2 and TRBJ1-2, with D perhaps matching TRBD1 (6 bases). The V end lost 3 bases, the J end lost 8 bases, and 13 bases lay between the germline ends. This CDR3 has 13 residues. Germline CDR1 reads SGHTA; CDR2 reads FQGNSA. The entire variable domain, with the rest obtained from reference TRBV7-2 and TRBJ1-2, is as follows: GAGVSQSPSNKVTEKGKDVELRCDPISGHTALYWYRQSLGQGLEFLIYFQGNSAPDKSGLPSDRFSAERTGGSVSTLTIQRTQQEDSAVYLCASSFSTGSGYTFGSGTRLTVV.